These T cell receptor beta chains were read from a single sample in a study of blood T cell repertoires in COVID-19. Only in-frame clones appear in the TCRdb table, and some are missing; sequencing was by immunoSEQ multiplex PCR. The table includes approximately 76,000 clones, around nine tenths detected once. Sequencing used peripheral blood. Receptors were obtained from a man in his thirties or forties with acute or convalescent COVID-19. CDR3s include the opening cysteine and the closing phenylalanine or tryptophan. The order of the fields is D gene, clone size, J gene, V gene, CDR3 DNA, CDR3 protein. D genes are given only for firm matches. Only some rows state a clone size, as once, few, many or a class for expanded clones.

d_gene: NA
abundance: NA
j_gene: TRBJ2-6
v_gene: TRBV19
CDR3nt: TGTGCCAGTAGTATCGGACAATTGGGGACCAACGTCCTGACTTTC
CDR3aa: CASSIGQLGTNVLTF

d_gene: TRBD1
abundance: NA
j_gene: TRBJ2-7
v_gene: TRBV15
CDR3nt: TGTGCCACGAGGGGACAGGGTTACTCCGAGCAGTACTTC
CDR3aa: CATRGQGYSEQYF

d_gene: NA
abundance: NA
j_gene: TRBJ1-1
v_gene: TRBV2
CDR3nt: TGTGCCAGCATGAGGGCAGGTTCCACTGAAGCTTTCTTT
CDR3aa: CASMRAGSTEAFF

d_gene: NA
abundance: NA
j_gene: TRBJ1-1
v_gene: TRBV5-4
CDR3nt: TGTGCCAGCAGCTTGCTCCTTCTAAGACAGAACACTGAAGCTTTCTTT
CDR3aa: CASSLLLLRQNTEAFF

d_gene: TRBD1
abundance: NA
j_gene: TRBJ1-1
v_gene: TRBV28
CDR3nt: TGTGCCAGCAGTTCTACCGGGACAGGGAACACTGAAGCTTTCTTT
CDR3aa: CASSSTGTGNTEAFF

d_gene: TRBD1
abundance: NA
j_gene: TRBJ1-1
v_gene: TRBV4-1
CDR3nt: TGCGCCAGCAGCCATGACAAGGGGGCGGTGAACACTGAAGCTTTCTTT
CDR3aa: CASSHDKGAVNTEAFF

d_gene: NA
abundance: NA
j_gene: TRBJ1-5
v_gene: TRBV6-2/TRBV6-3
CDR3nt: TGTGCCAGCAGTTCAAACAGGGGCAATCAGCCCCAGCATTTT
CDR3aa: CASSSNRGNQPQHF

d_gene: NA
abundance: NA
j_gene: TRBJ2-1
v_gene: TRBV11-3
CDR3nt: TGTGCCAGCAGCAAAACCGGGACTGGATACAATGAGCAGTTCTTC
CDR3aa: CASSKTGTGYNEQFF

d_gene: NA
abundance: NA
j_gene: TRBJ2-5
v_gene: TRBV27
CDR3nt: TGTGCCAGCAGTTTCGGACCGGCTCCGGGAGCACAAAACCCGTACTTC
CDR3aa: CASSFGPAPGAQNPYF

d_gene: TRBD1
abundance: NA
j_gene: TRBJ2-2
v_gene: TRBV19
CDR3nt: TGTGCCAGTAGTAAGAACAGGGGTGGGCCCACCGGGGAGCTGTTTTTT
CDR3aa: CASSKNRGGPTGELFF

d_gene: NA
abundance: NA
j_gene: TRBJ2-1
v_gene: TRBV3-1/TRBV3-2
CDR3nt: TGTGCCAGCAGCCGTTCGTGGGGCAGGCAGTTCTTC
CDR3aa: CASSRSWGRQFF

d_gene: NA
abundance: NA
j_gene: TRBJ2-5
v_gene: TRBV19
CDR3nt: TGTGCCAGTAGTTACAGGTCGGGTCAAGAGACCCAGTACTTC
CDR3aa: CASSYRSGQETQYF

d_gene: TRBD1
abundance: NA
j_gene: TRBJ2-3
v_gene: TRBV27
CDR3nt: TGTGCCAGCAGTTTCCGACAGGGCGGAGATACGCAGTATTTT
CDR3aa: CASSFRQGGDTQYF

d_gene: NA
abundance: NA
j_gene: TRBJ1-1
v_gene: TRBV19
CDR3nt: TGTGCCAGTAGTATAAACAGACCCATACGACTGAACACTGAAGCTTTCTTT
CDR3aa: CASSINRPIRLNTEAFF

d_gene: NA
abundance: NA
j_gene: TRBJ2-3
v_gene: TRBV24-1
CDR3nt: TGTGCCACCAGTGGCGCAGGGGACAGCACAGATACGCAGTATTTT
CDR3aa: CATSGAGDSTDTQYF

d_gene: TRBD2
abundance: NA
j_gene: TRBJ2-1
v_gene: TRBV7-3
CDR3nt: TGTGCCAGCAGCCCCATGGGACTAGCTTTAGATGAGCAGTTCTTC
CDR3aa: CASSPMGLALDEQFF

d_gene: TRBD2
abundance: NA
j_gene: TRBJ2-3
v_gene: TRBV7-3
CDR3nt: TGTGCCAGCAGCCGGACTAGCGGGAGGGCGCAGTATTTT
CDR3aa: CASSRTSGRAQYF

d_gene: TRBD1
abundance: NA
j_gene: TRBJ2-2
v_gene: TRBV19
CDR3nt: TGTGCCAGTAGTGGACAGGGGTGGGCCGGGGAGCTGTTTTTT
CDR3aa: CASSGQGWAGELFF

d_gene: NA
abundance: NA
j_gene: TRBJ2-3
v_gene: TRBV5-1
CDR3nt: TGCGCCAGCAGTTACGTCCGGCGGGGACGGACCACAGATACGCAGTATTTT
CDR3aa: CASSYVRRGRTTDTQYF

d_gene: TRBD1
abundance: few
j_gene: TRBJ1-5
v_gene: TRBV16
CDR3nt: TGTGCCAGCAGCCAATCAGGACAGGGGAATCAGCCCCAGCATTTT
CDR3aa: CASSQSGQGNQPQHF

d_gene: NA
abundance: NA
j_gene: TRBJ2-5
v_gene: TRBV29-1
CDR3nt: TGCAGCGTTGATGCTGCTTCCAGCGAAGAGACCCAGTACTTC
CDR3aa: CSVDAASSEETQYF

d_gene: NA
abundance: NA
j_gene: TRBJ2-7
v_gene: TRBV15
CDR3nt: TGTGCCACCAGCAGAGGAGGCAGGGGATCGAGCTCCTACGAGCAGTACTTC
CDR3aa: CATSRGGRGSSSYEQYF

d_gene: TRBD2
abundance: NA
j_gene: TRBJ2-1
v_gene: TRBV7-9
CDR3nt: TGTGCCAGCAGCTTAGAATGGGCGGGAGGGCCCAGGAATGAGCAGTTCTTC
CDR3aa: CASSLEWAGGPRNEQFF

d_gene: TRBD1
abundance: NA
j_gene: TRBJ2-1
v_gene: TRBV25-1
CDR3nt: TGTGCCAGCAGTGACCACGTCGGACAGGGAGAGCATGAGCAGTTCTTC
CDR3aa: CASSDHVGQGEHEQFF

d_gene: TRBD1
abundance: NA
j_gene: TRBJ1-2
v_gene: TRBV4-1
CDR3nt: TGCGCCAGCAGCCAGGGCAGGACAGGGGCCTTCTATGGCTACACCTTC
CDR3aa: CASSQGRTGAFYGYTF

d_gene: NA
abundance: NA
j_gene: TRBJ1-2
v_gene: TRBV27
CDR3nt: TGTGCCAGCAGTCCTTTCCTTACGGAGGTCCGGACCTTC
CDR3aa: CASSPFLTEVRTF

d_gene: NA
abundance: NA
j_gene: TRBJ1-4
v_gene: TRBV5-4
CDR3nt: TGTGCCAGCAGCGGGCAGGGCGTTAATGAAAAACTGTTTTTT
CDR3aa: CASSGQGVNEKLFF

d_gene: TRBD2
abundance: NA
j_gene: TRBJ2-3
v_gene: TRBV19
CDR3nt: TGTGCCAGTTGCTTAGCGGGAGTTTGCACAGATACGCAGTATTTT
CDR3aa: CASCLAGVCTDTQYF

d_gene: NA
abundance: NA
j_gene: TRBJ1-2
v_gene: TRBV3-1/TRBV3-2
CDR3nt: TGTGCCAGCAGCCCCGGAACGGGTTCCTATGGCTACACCTTC
CDR3aa: CASSPGTGSYGYTF

d_gene: TRBD1
abundance: once
j_gene: TRBJ2-4
v_gene: TRBV4-1
CDR3nt: TGCGCCTCCTCGAGGACAGGGGAAACACTAGCCAAAAACATTCAGTACTTC
CDR3aa: CASSRTGETLAKNIQYF

d_gene: NA
abundance: few
j_gene: TRBJ2-7
v_gene: TRBV4-2
CDR3nt: TGTGCCAGCAGCGCCCCGAGCGACGAGCAGTACTTC
CDR3aa: CASSAPSDEQYF

d_gene: NA
abundance: NA
j_gene: TRBJ1-3
v_gene: TRBV23-1
CDR3nt: TGCGCCAGCAACCGGCGGGGAGGGTGCACCATATATTTT
CDR3aa: CASNRRGGCTIYF

d_gene: NA
abundance: NA
j_gene: TRBJ2-7
v_gene: TRBV5-1
CDR3nt: TGCGCCAGCAGCTTGGGGTACGGGAAGTACGAGCAGTACTTC
CDR3aa: CASSLGYGKYEQYF

d_gene: TRBD2
abundance: NA
j_gene: TRBJ2-1
v_gene: TRBV4-1
CDR3nt: TGCGCCAGCAGCGGCTGGGGACTAGCGGGAGTGGGGGTCTCCTACAATGAGCAGTTCTTC
CDR3aa: CASSGWGLAGVGVSYNEQFF

d_gene: TRBD1
abundance: NA
j_gene: TRBJ1-4
v_gene: TRBV5-5
CDR3nt: TGTGCCAGCAGCTATGCCGGGACAGGGGGTAAAAAACTGTTTTTT
CDR3aa: CASSYAGTGGKKLFF

d_gene: TRBD2
abundance: NA
j_gene: TRBJ2-5
v_gene: TRBV9
CDR3nt: TGTGCCAGCAGCGGGAGACAAGGGGAGGGGGAGACCCAGTACTTC
CDR3aa: CASSGRQGEGETQYF

d_gene: TRBD2
abundance: NA
j_gene: TRBJ2-7
v_gene: TRBV5-6
CDR3nt: TGTGCCAGCAGCATAACACACCAGCGGGAGTGGGAGCAGTACTTC
CDR3aa: CASSITHQREWEQYF

d_gene: NA
abundance: few
j_gene: TRBJ1-1
v_gene: TRBV28
CDR3nt: TGTGCCACTCGTTCGGGTTCCACTGAAGCTTTCTTT
CDR3aa: CATRSGSTEAFF

d_gene: NA
abundance: NA
j_gene: TRBJ1-3
v_gene: TRBV7-2
CDR3nt: TGTGCCAGCAGCTCCTACCCGCCTCTGAGCTCTGGAAACACCATATATTTT
CDR3aa: CASSSYPPLSSGNTIYF

d_gene: TRBD1
abundance: few
j_gene: TRBJ1-6
v_gene: TRBV28
CDR3nt: TGTGCCAGCACGGGACAGGCAGATTCACCCCTCCACTTT
CDR3aa: CASTGQADSPLHF

d_gene: TRBD2
abundance: NA
j_gene: TRBJ2-3
v_gene: TRBV27
CDR3nt: TGTGCCAGCAGTCCCTCTAAGCGGGGGGGCACAGATACGCAGTATTTT
CDR3aa: CASSPSKRGGTDTQYF

d_gene: TRBD2
abundance: NA
j_gene: TRBJ2-1
v_gene: TRBV6-2/TRBV6-3
CDR3nt: TGTGCCAGCAGTTCTGTGCGACGCGGGAGTTTTTGGGAGCAGTTCTTC
CDR3aa: CASSSVRRGSFWEQFF

d_gene: TRBD1
abundance: NA
j_gene: TRBJ1-5
v_gene: TRBV2
CDR3nt: TGTGCCAGCAGTGAAGACCGGACAGGGGTGGGTCAGCCCCAGCATTTT
CDR3aa: CASSEDRTGVGQPQHF

d_gene: NA
abundance: NA
j_gene: TRBJ2-2
v_gene: TRBV20-1
CDR3nt: TGCAGTGCTAGTGCGGGACTTTCTATGAACACCGGGGAGCTGTTTTTT
CDR3aa: CSASAGLSMNTGELFF

d_gene: TRBD2
abundance: NA
j_gene: TRBJ2-4
v_gene: TRBV28
CDR3nt: TGTGCCAGCAGTCGACAAGCGGGAGCCACTACATACATTCAGTACTTC
CDR3aa: CASSRQAGATTYIQYF

d_gene: NA
abundance: few
j_gene: TRBJ1-5
v_gene: TRBV28
CDR3nt: TGTGCCAGCAGGGCAGGGAACGGCAATCAGCCCCAGCATTTT
CDR3aa: CASRAGNGNQPQHF

d_gene: TRBD2
abundance: NA
j_gene: TRBJ2-3
v_gene: TRBV5-1
CDR3nt: TGCGCCAGCAGCTTGCCCCTAGCGGGAGGCCTCCCAGATACGCAGTATTTT
CDR3aa: CASSLPLAGGLPDTQYF

d_gene: NA
abundance: NA
j_gene: TRBJ1-1
v_gene: TRBV18
CDR3nt: TGTGCCAGCTCACACGGAGAGAACACTGAAGCTTTCTTT
CDR3aa: CASSHGENTEAFF

d_gene: TRBD1
abundance: NA
j_gene: TRBJ2-7
v_gene: TRBV10-3
CDR3nt: TGTGCCATCGGATCGAGGGGGCCAGAGGGCGAGCAGTACTTC
CDR3aa: CAIGSRGPEGEQYF

d_gene: NA
abundance: NA
j_gene: TRBJ2-1
v_gene: TRBV5-4
CDR3nt: TGTGCCAGCAGCTTGGAGACGGGCAATGAGCAGTTCTTC
CDR3aa: CASSLETGNEQFF

d_gene: NA
abundance: NA
j_gene: TRBJ1-5
v_gene: TRBV6-4
CDR3nt: TGTGCCAGCAGTGACTTCGAGGGTAGCAATCAGCCCCAGCATTTT
CDR3aa: CASSDFEGSNQPQHF

d_gene: TRBD1
abundance: NA
j_gene: TRBJ2-5
v_gene: TRBV6-5
CDR3nt: TGTGCCAGCAGTTACTCGCAGGGGGTACGAAAGACCCAGTACTTC
CDR3aa: CASSYSQGVRKTQYF

d_gene: NA
abundance: once
j_gene: TRBJ1-1
v_gene: TRBV6-6
CDR3nt: TGTGCCAGCAGTGACTCGGGACACCTGAACACTGAAGCTTTCTTT
CDR3aa: CASSDSGHLNTEAFF

d_gene: TRBD2
abundance: NA
j_gene: TRBJ2-3
v_gene: TRBV9
CDR3nt: TGTGCCAGCAGCTTCTCGGGAGGGCGGTTAGATACGCAGTATTTT
CDR3aa: CASSFSGGRLDTQYF

d_gene: TRBD1
abundance: NA
j_gene: TRBJ2-1
v_gene: TRBV9
CDR3nt: TGTGCCAGCAGCGTAGGGGACAGGGTGGACAATGAGCAGTTCTTC
CDR3aa: CASSVGDRVDNEQFF

d_gene: NA
abundance: NA
j_gene: TRBJ1-2
v_gene: TRBV9
CDR3nt: TGTGCCAGCAGCTCTGGGGGGGCAGGGAATGGCTACACCTTC
CDR3aa: CASSSGGAGNGYTF

d_gene: NA
abundance: NA
j_gene: TRBJ2-1
v_gene: TRBV2
CDR3nt: TGTGCCAGCAGTGATCCTTCCGAGAATGAGCAGTTCTTC
CDR3aa: CASSDPSENEQFF

d_gene: TRBD2
abundance: NA
j_gene: TRBJ2-1
v_gene: TRBV5-4
CDR3nt: TGTGCCAGCAGCGAAGGACTAGCGGGCTCATCACTTAGCTCCTACAATGAGCAGTTCTTC
CDR3aa: CASSEGLAGSSLSSYNEQFF

d_gene: TRBD2
abundance: NA
j_gene: TRBJ2-3
v_gene: TRBV7-3
CDR3nt: TGTGCCAGCAGTTTAGCGGGGGGCAGAGATACGCAGTATTTT
CDR3aa: CASSLAGGRDTQYF

d_gene: TRBD1
abundance: NA
j_gene: TRBJ2-3
v_gene: TRBV7-2
CDR3nt: TGTGCCAGCAGCTTATTACCGGGACAGGGGGCAGATACGCAGTATTTT
CDR3aa: CASSLLPGQGADTQYF